This T cell receptor beta chain was identified during a study of blood T cell repertoires in COVID-19. The wider study: Samples taken during acute and convalescent COVID-19 were collected in the United States, Italy and Spain.

The table came from immunoSEQ multiplex PCR; TCRdb's copy has only in-frame clones and leaves some out. In the table there are 120,000 or so clones, roughly 84% of which are singletons. The CDR3 length is 15 residues. Germline trimming cut 7 bases from V and 4 bases from J; bases unmatched to any gene: 11. The germline gives CDR1 SQVTM, CDR2 ANQGSEA. This receptor was taken from a woman younger than 45 who had recovered from COVID-19. Sequencing used PBMCs or T cells enriched from blood (not recorded which). This chain links TRBV29-1 with TRBJ2-1, with 9 nucleotides matching TRBD2. This CDR3 reads CSANGGRAAYNEQFF. The CDR3 DNA follows: TGCAGCGCGAACGGCGGGAGGGCGGCATACAATGAGCAGTTCTTC.